This T cell receptor beta chain was sequenced in a study of blood T cells in healthy people across ages. Notes on the study in general: Significant beta diversity loss was already apparent by age approximately 40, declining roughly linearly. Estimates based on one million T cells were treated as lower bounds.

This clonotype was counted between two and nine times. Its cognate antigen is unknown. Alongside a J-beta primer mix, a sample-barcoded 5' primer served in a second PCR lasting about 7 to 11 cycles. TCRdb re-analysed the 5' RACE reads in MiXCR, keeping a single row per CDR3 protein. The table shows hundreds of thousands of distinct CDR3 sequences, with 45% to 60% occurring only once. The CDR3 has 16 residues. J lost 4 bases, V lost 1 base, and 6 bases had no gene match. CDR1 and CDR2 (germline): SGHTA, FQGNSA. This receptor was obtained from a woman older than 75 in good health. The chain recombines TRBV7-2 with TRBJ2-1, with 8 bases identical to TRBD2. Sequenced sample: blood. CDR3 DNA: TGTGCCAGCAGCTTAGTGTCTAGCGGGCAATACAATGAGCAGTTCTTC. Translation: CASSLVSSGQYNEQFF.